This TCR beta chain stems from a study of T cell changes during pregnancy in multiple sclerosis. V gave up 6 bases and J gave up 0 bases, with 8 bases separating them. The germline V gene encodes CDR1 SNHLY and CDR2 FYNNEI. The CDR3 is 14 amino acids. The method was immunoSEQ multiplex PCR; TCRdb's version includes in-frame clones alone and lacks a portion of them. The sample carries fewer than 85,000 clones, 92% recorded once. Material: peripheral blood, obtained in the second trimester of pregnancy. The receptor comes from a female donor with multiple sclerosis, enrolled in a pregnancy study. The V gene is TRBV2, the J gene TRBJ2-2, with D perhaps matching TRBD2 (5 bases). The CDR3 loop is CASRDSANTGELFF. CDR3 DNA sequence: TGTGCCAGCAGGGACTCCGCGAACACCGGGGAGCTGTTTTTT.